These 18 T cell receptor beta chains share one sample of origin, sequenced in a study of T-cell reconstitution after alpha-beta-depleted transplantation in children. Notes on the study in general: The authors attributed T-cell counts and diversity one year after transplant mostly to newly produced T cells.

These receptors are not linked to any known antigen. Construction of the TCRbeta library involved unique molecular identifiers. TCRdb analysed the PCR reads with MiXCR anew, one entry per CDR3 protein. Of about 290,000 distinct CDR3 sequences detected, over 7% appear once; the ten largest clones hold approximately 9%. The input for sequencing was peripheral blood, taken 360 days after TCRalphabeta/CD19-depleted stem cell transplant. These receptors originate from a female patient aged 2-15 years who had a stem cell transplant for Fanconi anemia, so the T cells may come from the graft donor.

In its sample, this clonotype was seen many times. This chain joins TRBV28 and TRBJ1-1, with TRBD1 matching 8 bases. Germline assignment: CDR1 MDHEN and CDR2 SYDVKM. V lost 5 bases, J lost 4 bases, and 0 bases stayed unmatched. This CDR3 comprises 12 residues. In nucleotides, the CDR3 is TGTGCCAGCAGTACAGGGGGCACTGAAGCTTTCTTT. It encodes CASSTGGTEAFF.

This clonotype was recorded a few times. V gene TRBV24-1 combines with J gene TRBJ2-3; 7 bases are shared with TRBD1. V was pared by 6 bases and J by 1 base, with 6 bases of the junction left unmatched. The CDR3 has 15 amino acids. From germline, CDR1 is KGHDR and CDR2 SFDVKD. The CDR3 sequence is CATSRAGTGTDTQYF. CDR3 nucleotides: TGTGCCACCAGTAGAGCCGGGACAGGCACAGATACGCAGTATTTT.

This clonotype was counted at least ten times. The chain uses TRBV12-3 or TRBV12-4 and TRBJ2-2, with D unresolved. The CDR3 is made up of 14 amino acids. The V end was cut by 7 bases, the J end by 4 bases, with 13 bases between. CDR3 bases: TGTGCCAGCATAAGACTTTGGGGCACCGGGGAGCTGTTTTTT. It specifies CASIRLWGTGELFF.

Many counts were recorded for this clonotype. The V and J genes are TRBV6-2 or TRBV6-3 and TRBJ1-2; D may be TRBD1 (6 bases). With 6 bases removed from V and 7 bases from J, the gap between germline ends came to 15 bases. The germline gives CDR1 MNHEY, CDR2 SVGEGT. The CDR3 consists of 13 residues. The CDR3 sequence is CASSQGTASGYTF. The CDR3 nucleotides are TGTGCCAGCAGCCAGGGGACGGCGAGTGGCTACACCTTC.

This clonotype was recorded many times. The V gene is TRBV21-1, the J gene TRBJ2-7; TRBD1 is taken as the D call from the table, unchecked against the DNA. TRBV21-1 is tagged as a pseudogene. The CDR3 extends over 10 amino acids. CDR3 sequence (DNA): TGTGCCGCGGGGGCGGTCGAGCAGTACGTC. This translates into CAAGAVEQYV.

This clonotype was seen repeatedly, ten times or more. The chain combines TRBV5-1 with TRBJ2-2; TRBD2 matches 7 bases. The CDR3 loop spans 17 amino acids. After removal of 4 bases from V and 3 bases from J, the junction contained 12 bases not matched to a gene. The germline V gene encodes CDR1 SGHRS and CDR2 YFSETQ. In DNA, the CDR3 is TGCGCCAGCAGCCCCGACCCTCCTAGCGGCTACACCGGGGAGCTGTTTTTT. It translates to CASSPDPPSGYTGELFF. Supplemented by reference TRBV5-1 and TRBJ2-2, the full variable domain reads KAGVTQTPRYLIKTRGQQVTLSCSPISGHRSVSWYQQTPGQGLQFLFEYFSETQRNKGNFPGRFSGRQFSNSRSEMNVSTLELGDSALYLCASSPDPPSGYTGELFFGEGSRLTVL.

This clonotype has ten or more counts. J is TRBJ2-1 and V is TRBV7-6; the D is unclear. This CDR3 is 14 amino acids long. Trimming cost V 5 bases and J 2 bases, with 10 bases left between them. From germline, CDR1 is SGHVS and CDR2 FNYEAQ. The CDR3 is CASSTALAYNEQFF. CDR3 DNA: TGTGCCAGCAGCACGGCCCTAGCCTACAATGAGCAGTTCTTC.

V usage is TRBV7-2 and J usage is TRBJ1-6; 7 bases map to TRBD1. This CDR3 contains 17 residues. Germline V gives CDR1 SGHTA, CDR2 FQGNSA. V dropped 4 bases and J dropped 2; count of bases not matched to a gene: 8. The CDR3 reads CASSSGRGQAYNSPLHF. The CDR3 nucleotides read TGTGCCAGCAGCTCTGGTAGGGGGCAGGCCTATAATTCACCCCTCCACTTT.

This clonotype was seen ten or more times. This chain connects TRBV28 to TRBJ2-3; maybe TRBD1 (6 bases). The ends were cut back, 5 bases at V and 1 base at J, with 25 bases in the middle. The CDR3 totals 19 residues. Germline CDR1 is MDHEN and CDR2 is SYDVKM. The CDR3 loop is CASSPNLQGSRLGTDTQYF. The CDR3 DNA is TGTGCCAGCAGTCCAAACCTCCAGGGGTCCCGGCTTGGCACAGATACGCAGTATTTT.

This clonotype was observed a handful of times. CDR3 DNA: TGTGCCAGCAGCCGCAGGCAGGGGGCTTCCTACGAGCAGTACTTC. It yields the protein CASSRRQGASYEQYF. J is TRBJ2-7 and V is TRBV3-1, with 8 bases that match TRBD1. The CDR3 length is 15 residues. Germline CDR1 reads LGHDT; CDR2 reads YNNKEL (reference sequence). The V segment lost 4 bases and the J segment 1 base; nucleotides outside the gene matches: 6.

The V and J genes are TRBV18 and TRBJ2-1, with unresolved D. Looked up from germline, CDR1 is KGHSH and CDR2 is LQKENI. The ends were cut back, 2 bases at V and 5 bases at J, with 19 bases in the middle. CDR3 length equals 17 residues. CDR3: CASSPLPTLGTNNEQFF. Here the CDR3 DNA reads TGTGCCAGCTCACCATTACCTACCCTTGGCACCAACAATGAGCAGTTCTTC.

The V and J genes are TRBV7-2 and TRBJ2-1; 10 bases match TRBD2. There are 21 residues in the CDR3. The J segment lost 0 bases and the V segment lost 2 bases, leaving 16 bases of the junction unmatched. Germline V gives CDR1 SGHTA, CDR2 FQGNSA. CDR3 in DNA: TGTGCCAGCAGCTTACGCCCACTAGCGGGGCCAAAACCAAGCTCCTACAATGAGCAGTTCTTC. Its protein is CASSLRPLAGPKPSSYNEQFF.

This clonotype appeared many times. This sequence joins TRBV6-1 and TRBJ1-3, with D possibly TRBD1 on 6 matching bases. The CDR3 loop spans 16 amino acids. CDR1 is MNHNS, CDR2 SASEGT, per germline. V lost 6 bases and J lost 1, with 16 bases in between. CDR3 protein: CASSDYIGGSGNTIYF. Written as DNA, the CDR3 is TGTGCCAGCAGCGACTACATAGGGGGTTCTGGAAACACCATATATTTT.

This clonotype was picked up many times. Written as DNA, the CDR3 is TGTGCCAGCAGTCCGGGACAGGGGACGAACACCGGGGAGCTGTTTTTT. It encodes CASSPGQGTNTGELFF. The chain recombines TRBV6-5 with TRBJ2-2, with 10 bases that match TRBD1. CDR3 length: 16 amino acids. J was trimmed by 0 bases and V by 5 bases; bases with no gene match: 3. Germline V gene data show CDR1 as MNHEY and CDR2 as SVGAGI.

This clonotype was recorded at least ten times. V usage is TRBV11-1 and J usage is TRBJ1-1; D is undetermined. Germline V gene sequence: CDR1 SGHAT, CDR2 FQDESV (reference sequence). CDR3 length equals 13 residues. V dropped 6 bases and J dropped 0 bases, with 8 bases sitting between them. The CDR3 coding sequence is TGTGCCAGCAGAAGGATTATGAACACTGAAGCTTTCTTT. Its protein product is CASRRIMNTEAFF.

This clonotype was detected ten times or more. The genes are TRBV29-1 and TRBJ2-1; tentative D call: TRBD2 (5 bases). The CDR3 sequence is 13 residues long. The germline V gene encodes CDR1 SQVTM and CDR2 ANQGSEA. Trimming left V 1 base short and J 1 base short, with 5 bases between. CDR3 in DNA: TGCAGCGTTGAAGGCGGGTCCTACAATGAGCAGTTCTTC. Protein product: CSVEGGSYNEQFF.

This clonotype came up many times. The genes are TRBV5-1 and TRBJ1-2; the match to TRBD1 covers 7 bases. CDR1 SGHRS and CDR2 YFSETQ come from the germline V gene. The CDR3 is made up of 12 amino acids. V trimming: 0 bases; J trimming: 8 bases; junction bases outside the gene matches: 1. CDR3 in DNA: TGCGCCAGCAGCTTGGGACAGGGAGGCTACACCTTC. Its protein product is CASSLGQGGYTF.

The genes are TRBV6-5 and TRBJ1-6, with D hard to call. The CDR3 totals 14 residues. Trimming removed 2 bases at V and 6 bases at J, with 8 bases between. From germline, CDR1 is MNHEY and CDR2 SVGAGI. The CDR3 DNA follows: TGTGCCAGCAGTTACGAGGGCCCTAATTCACCCCTCCACTTT. Its translation is CASSYEGPNSPLHF.